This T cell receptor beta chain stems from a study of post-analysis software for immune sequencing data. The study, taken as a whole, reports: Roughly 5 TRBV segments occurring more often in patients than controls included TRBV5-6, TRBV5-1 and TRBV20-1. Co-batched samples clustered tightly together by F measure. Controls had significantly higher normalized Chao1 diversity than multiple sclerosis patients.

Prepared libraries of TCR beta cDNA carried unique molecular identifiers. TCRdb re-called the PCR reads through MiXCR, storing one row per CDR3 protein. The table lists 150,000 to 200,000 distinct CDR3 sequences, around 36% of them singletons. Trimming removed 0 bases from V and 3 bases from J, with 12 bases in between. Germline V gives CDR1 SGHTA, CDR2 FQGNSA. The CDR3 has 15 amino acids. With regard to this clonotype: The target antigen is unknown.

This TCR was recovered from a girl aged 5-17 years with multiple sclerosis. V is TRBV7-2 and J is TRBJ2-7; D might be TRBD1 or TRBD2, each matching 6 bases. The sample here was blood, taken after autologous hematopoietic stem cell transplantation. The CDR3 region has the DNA TGTGCCAGCAGCTTAGCGGGGGGCCAGCACTACGAGCAGTACTTC. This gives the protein CASSLAGGQHYEQYF.